Below, one T cell receptor beta chain is given with its context. Its antigen specificity is not known. No base quality values were provided; no much bigger clone lies one nucleotide off. The collaborating institutions used their own protocols to collect whole blood in K2EDTA tubes. Collaborator samples were shipped for TCRbeta analysis as frozen whole blood, isolated PBMCs, or DNA extracted from either sample type. The CDR3 runs 15 residues from the cysteine to the phenylalanine. Only the CDR3 DNA is retained, 45 bases long and in frame from the first base. CDR1 and CDR2, per the germline V gene (reference sequence), are DFQATT and SNEGSKA. The germline V end is reduced by 3 bases and the J end by 2 bases; junction bases left unmatched: 4. The data were taken from a study of blood T cell repertoires in COVID-19 (dated by TCRdb to 2018 to 2020). Background on the whole study: Samples from collaborators originated in the United States, Italy and Spain and spanned both the acute and convalescent phases of COVID-19. Samples came from the ongoing ImmuneRACE study (first 160 participants) plus 1,254 subjects from 6 global collaborators. Subjects who had been exposed to COVID-19, were actively infected with it, or had recovered from it provided the deeply sampled blood TCRbeta repertoires that made up the dataset. The repertoires were made available in a free public database intended to serve as a resource for research on the immune response to SARS-CoV-2. The material from the prospective study consisted of cDNA or gDNA derived from T cells, B-cell-depleted T cells, or PBMCs. Sample metadata almost always included a de-identified subject ID, COVID-19 status, age in years and sex. Where available, HLA class I and class II types were obtained from metadata supplied by the sample provider rather than from assay-based typing.

General study outcomes and caveats: The quantity of clinical and demographic metadata differed by source and by participant and was supplied without curation.

TCRbeta CDR3 regions were amplified from genomic DNA using the immunoSEQ Assay, a bias-controlled multiplex PCR. In the source study's methods: The number of nucleated cells in each sample was estimated by amplification of reference gene primers within the assay. To quantify the absolute abundance of each unique TCRbeta CDR3 rearrangement, sequence reads were collapsed and filtered. For each sample, productive Simpson clonality was calculated as the square root of Simpson's diversity index across productive rearrangements. TCRdb re-hosts the immuneACCESS table, in-frame sequences only. Its copies lack some clones; in the studies checked, an unresolved V gene accounts for under half of them, and the cause for the rest is not known. V, J and clone size are those of that table, while D and trimming were read from the DNA. In this sample the table shows some 240,000 clones, roughly 80% of which occur a single time. The leading ten clones occupy around 12% of the sample.

The rearranged chain carries TRBV20-1 and TRBJ2-3; 11 bases in between match TRBD2. Sequencing was performed on peripheral blood. This clonotype was obtained from a woman aged 55-70 years with active or convalescent COVID-19. The DNA sequence is as follows: TGCAGTGCTAGTCTAGCGGGGGGCCCCACAGATACGCAGTATTTT. Translated, it reads CSASLAGGPTDTQYF.